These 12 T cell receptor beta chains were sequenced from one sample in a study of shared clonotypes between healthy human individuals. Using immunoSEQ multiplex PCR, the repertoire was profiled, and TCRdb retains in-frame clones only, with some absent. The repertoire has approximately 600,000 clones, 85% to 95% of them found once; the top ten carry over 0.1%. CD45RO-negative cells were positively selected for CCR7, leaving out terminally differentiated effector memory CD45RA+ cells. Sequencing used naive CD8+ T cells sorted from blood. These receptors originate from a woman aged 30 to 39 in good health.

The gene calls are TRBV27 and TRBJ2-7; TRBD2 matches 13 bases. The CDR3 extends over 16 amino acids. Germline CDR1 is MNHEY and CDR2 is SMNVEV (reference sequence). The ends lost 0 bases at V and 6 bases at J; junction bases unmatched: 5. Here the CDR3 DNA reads TGTGCCAGCAGTTTATCGCCCGGGACTAGCGGGACCGAGCAGTACTTC. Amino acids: CASSLSPGTSGTEQYF.

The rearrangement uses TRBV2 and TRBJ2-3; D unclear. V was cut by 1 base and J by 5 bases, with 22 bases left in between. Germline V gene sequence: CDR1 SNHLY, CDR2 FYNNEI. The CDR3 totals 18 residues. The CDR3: CASSEGFLASSSQDTQYF. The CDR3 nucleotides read TGTGCCAGCAGTGAAGGTTTCCTCGCCTCTTCTTCTCAAGATACGCAGTATTTT.

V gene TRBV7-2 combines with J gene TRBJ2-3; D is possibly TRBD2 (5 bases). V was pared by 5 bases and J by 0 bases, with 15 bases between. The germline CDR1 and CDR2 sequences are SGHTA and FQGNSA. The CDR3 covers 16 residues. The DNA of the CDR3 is TGTGCCAGCAGCCCCCTACTAGTACCAAGCACAGATACGCAGTATTTT. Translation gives CASSPLLVPSTDTQYF.

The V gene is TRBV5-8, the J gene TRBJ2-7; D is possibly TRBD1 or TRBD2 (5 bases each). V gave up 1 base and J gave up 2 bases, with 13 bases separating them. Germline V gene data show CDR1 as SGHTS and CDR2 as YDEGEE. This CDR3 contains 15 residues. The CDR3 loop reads CASSLFKGTTYEQYF. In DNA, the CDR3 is TGTGCCAGCAGCTTGTTTAAGGGGACCACCTACGAGCAGTACTTC.

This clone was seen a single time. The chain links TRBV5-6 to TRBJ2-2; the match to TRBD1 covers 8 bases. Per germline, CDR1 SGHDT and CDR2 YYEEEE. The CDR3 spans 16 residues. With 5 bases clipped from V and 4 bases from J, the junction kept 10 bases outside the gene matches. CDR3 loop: CASSPARTGSTGELFF. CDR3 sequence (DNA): TGTGCCAGCAGTCCCGCACGGACAGGGAGCACCGGGGAGCTGTTTTTT.

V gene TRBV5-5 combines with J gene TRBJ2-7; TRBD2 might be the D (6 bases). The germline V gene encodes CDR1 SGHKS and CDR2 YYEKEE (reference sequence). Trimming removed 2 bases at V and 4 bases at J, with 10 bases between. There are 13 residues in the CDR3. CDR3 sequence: CASSFGRTYEQYF. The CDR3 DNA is TGTGCCAGCAGCTTCGGGAGAACTTACGAGCAGTACTTC.

Here the CDR3 reads CASSSLVSRMGETQYF. As DNA, the CDR3 is TGTGCCAGCAGCTCTCTGGTCAGCCGGATGGGAGAGACCCAGTACTTC. J is TRBJ2-5 and V is TRBV7-9; D is undetermined. CDR3 length: 16 residues. V gave up 4 bases and J gave up 4 bases, with 19 bases separating them. The V gene's germline CDR1 is SEHNR and CDR2 FQNEAQ (reference sequence).

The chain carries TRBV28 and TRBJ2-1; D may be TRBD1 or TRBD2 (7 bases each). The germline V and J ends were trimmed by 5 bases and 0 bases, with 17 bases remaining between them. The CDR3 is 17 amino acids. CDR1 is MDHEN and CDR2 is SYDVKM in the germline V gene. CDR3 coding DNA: TGTGCCAGCAGTCTACAGGGGACGGGAGGCTCCTACAATGAGCAGTTCTTC. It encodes CASSLQGTGGSYNEQFF.

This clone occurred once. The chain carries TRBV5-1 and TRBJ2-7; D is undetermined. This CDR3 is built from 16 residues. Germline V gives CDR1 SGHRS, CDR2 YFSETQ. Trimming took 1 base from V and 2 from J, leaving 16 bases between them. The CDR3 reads CASSLTRRMGTYEQYF. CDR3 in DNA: TGCGCCAGCAGCTTGACTCGACGAATGGGGACCTACGAGCAGTACTTC.

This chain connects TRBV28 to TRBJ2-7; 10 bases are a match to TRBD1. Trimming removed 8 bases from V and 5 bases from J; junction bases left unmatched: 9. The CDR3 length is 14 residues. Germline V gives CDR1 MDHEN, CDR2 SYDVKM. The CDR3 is CASLPGQGFHEQYF. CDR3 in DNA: TGTGCCAGCCTCCCGGGACAGGGGTTCCACGAGCAGTACTTC.

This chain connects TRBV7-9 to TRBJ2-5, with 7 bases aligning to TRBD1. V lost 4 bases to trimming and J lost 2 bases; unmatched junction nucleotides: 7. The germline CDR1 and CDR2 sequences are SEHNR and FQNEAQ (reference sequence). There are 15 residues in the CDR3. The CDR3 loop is CASSSRQGDQETQYF. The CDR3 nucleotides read TGTGCCAGCAGCTCTCGACAGGGCGATCAAGAGACCCAGTACTTC.

The CDR3 bases are TGTGCCAGCAGTCCGACAGGGGGCTTCTCTGGGGCCAACGTCCTGACTTTC. Translation gives CASSPTGGFSGANVLTF. This chain links TRBV27 with TRBJ2-6; 10 bases are shared with TRBD1. With V trimmed by 5 bases and J by 0 bases, 4 bases remained unmatched. CDR3 length: 17 amino acids. Germline V CDR1 and CDR2: MNHEY, SMNVEV (reference sequence). Variable domain in full (rest from reference TRBV27 and TRBJ2-6): EAQVTQNPRYLITVTGKKLTVTCSQNMNHEYMSWYRQDPGLGLRQIYYSMNVEVTDKGDVPEGYKVSRKEKRNFPLILESPSPNQTSLYFCASSPTGGFSGANVLTFGAGSRLTVL.